This T cell receptor (beta chain) was identified during a study of T cells in localized non-small cell lung cancer. On this clone itself: Within the sample, other DNA sequences also encode this same CDR3.

The protocol was immunoSEQ multiplex PCR, while the TCRdb copy is restricted to in-frame clones and leaves out a portion. The table includes around 140,000 clones, more than 80% detected once. This CDR3 region has 11 residues. Trimming took off 2 bases at V and 7 bases at J, with 3 bases between the two ends. Germline V gene lookup returns CDR1 SGHTA and CDR2 FQGTGA. The sequenced sample was peripheral blood, obtained before any cancer treatment. The V call is TRBV7-3, the J call TRBJ2-1; unclear D gene. The receptor was isolated from a female donor at least 60 years old with stage I lung adenocarcinoma. In nucleotides, the CDR3 is TGTGCCAGCAGCTTAGGAAATGAGCAGTTCTTC. Translated: CASSLGNEQFF.